One sample yielded the 13 T cell receptor beta chains listed below, sequenced in a study of OX40 agonist ivuxolimab in advanced cancers. The data were produced by immunoSEQ multiplex PCR, yet TCRdb's version contains in-frame clones alone and is incomplete. The table shows 75,000 to 90,000 clones, with roughly 90% occurring only once. The sample here was CD4+ or CD8+ T cells sorted from blood, taken in a trial of the OX40 agonist ivuxolimab. The receptors derive from an adult with an advanced solid tumor such as melanoma, head and neck, liver or kidney cancer.

The V gene is TRBV11-2, the J gene TRBJ2-1, with TRBD1 matching over 7 bases. The CDR3 totals 15 residues. Germline V gene sequence: CDR1 SGHAT, CDR2 FQNNGV. With V trimmed by 10 bases and J by 0 bases, 9 bases remained unmatched. This CDR3 reads CATRQGSSSYNEQFF. As DNA, the CDR3 is TGTGCCACTAGACAGGGATCCAGCTCCTACAATGAGCAGTTCTTC.

The genes are TRBV27 and TRBJ2-3; the D gene is possibly TRBD2 (6 bases). V shed 2 bases and J shed 3 bases, with 12 bases lying between them. Germline V gene lookup returns CDR1 MNHEY and CDR2 SMNVEV (reference sequence). The length of the CDR3 is 15 residues. In DNA form, the CDR3 reads TGTGCCAGCAGTTTAATTGGAGGGCCTACAGATACGCAGTATTTT. It is translated as CASSLIGGPTDTQYF.

V and J are TRBV5-1 and TRBJ2-2; the match to TRBD2 covers 11 bases. Germline V gene data show CDR1 as SGHRS and CDR2 as YFSETQ. The CDR3 has 16 amino acids. V gave up 3 bases and J gave up 6 bases; unmatched junction bases: 7. The CDR3 DNA sequence: TGCGCCAGCAGCTCCGTAGCGGGGGGGACTGCCGGGGAGCTGTTTTTT. Translation gives CASSSVAGGTAGELFF.

The CDR3 spells CASSQRSRSSGGVDIQYF. The CDR3 DNA reads as TGCGCCAGCAGCCAACGTTCCAGGTCTAGCGGGGGGGTGGACATTCAGTACTTC. This chain connects TRBV4-1 to TRBJ2-4; 12 nucleotides align to TRBD2. Germline CDR1 and CDR2: MGHRA and YSYEKL. The CDR3 loop spans 18 amino acids. V shed 2 bases, J shed 8 bases, and the junction held 13 bases outside the gene matches.

The V and J genes are TRBV23-1 and TRBJ1-1; tentatively, D is TRBD1 (5 bases). TRBV23-1 falls under the ORF class, with uncertain function. Trimming took 4 bases from V and 3 from J, leaving 15 bases between them. CDR3 length: 15 residues. CDR3 in amino acids: CASSRREGLYTEAFF. CDR3 in DNA: TGCGCCAGCAGTCGACGGGAGGGGCTCTACACTGAAGCTTTCTTT.

The chain is built from TRBV2 and TRBJ2-5; D tentatively reads TRBD1 or TRBD2 (7 bases each). Trimming took off 7 bases at V and 2 bases at J, with 17 bases between the two ends. The CDR3 consists of 15 residues. In germline, CDR1 is SNHLY, CDR2 FYNNEI. DNA for the CDR3: TGTGCCAGCACCCGGTCAGGGGGGGGGCAAGAGACCCAGTACTTC. It translates to CASTRSGGGQETQYF.

In the case of this clone: A junction boundary mismatches the germline segment, possibly from a read error. The chain recombines TRBV5-1 with TRBJ2-1; D uncertain. The CDR3 sequence is 13 residues long. Germline CDR1 is SGHRS and CDR2 is YFSETQ. The CDR3 sequence: CASSRGSSNEQFF. CDR3 DNA sequence: TGCGCCAGCAGCCGAGGATCCTCCAATGAGCAGTTCTTC.

This clone has a handful of counts. The V gene is TRBV5-1, the J gene TRBJ1-3; the D is unclear. CDR3 size: 16 residues. The germline V gene has CDR1 SGHRS and CDR2 YFSETQ. The V gene lost 1 base and the J gene lost 1 base, with 12 bases spanning the gap. This CDR3 reads CASSLSGLFSGNTIYF. The CDR3, as DNA: TGCGCCAGCAGCTTGTCGGGCCTTTTTTCTGGAAACACCATATATTTT.

This clone was detected only a few times. The chain is built from TRBV2 and TRBJ1-1; maybe TRBD1 (5 bases). Germline V gene sequence: CDR1 SNHLY, CDR2 FYNNEI. The ends were cut back, 8 bases at V and 11 bases at J, with 15 bases in the middle. This CDR3 spans 11 amino acids. The chain's CDR3 is CASERDGWAFF. The CDR3 coding sequence is TGTGCCAGCGAACGGGACGGTTGGGCTTTCTTT.

The rearrangement joins TRBV5-8 to TRBJ1-5; D is uncertain. Germline V gives CDR1 SGHTS, CDR2 YDEGEE. Trimming pared 5 bases from V and 11 bases from J, leaving 17 bases between. The CDR3 contains 13 residues. The CDR3, as DNA: TGTGCCAGCAGATACGCTCCACCGAGGGCCCAGCATTTT. Translating gives CASRYAPPRAQHF.

This chain joins TRBV5-1 and TRBJ2-1; TRBD2 agrees at 8 bases. Trimming removed 4 bases from V and 5 bases from J; junction bases left unmatched: 8. Germline CDR1 reads SGHRS; CDR2 reads YFSETQ. CDR3 length: 15 amino acids. CDR3 loop: CASSPRLAYNNEQFF. CDR3 nucleotide sequence: TGCGCCAGCAGCCCACGACTAGCGTACAACAATGAGCAGTTCTTC.

The chain carries TRBV5-1 and TRBJ2-1; 11 positions match TRBD2. The J segment lost 3 bases and the V segment lost 2 bases, leaving 4 bases of the junction unmatched. Per the germline V gene, CDR1 is SGHRS and CDR2 is YFSETQ. This CDR3 has 16 residues. For the CDR3, the DNA is TGCGCCAGCAGCTTCGAGACTAGCGGGGACTACAATGAGCAGTTCTTC. Translated: CASSFETSGDYNEQFF.

CDR3 region: CATALWTGEPGELFF. CDR3 DNA: TGTGCCACCGCCCTCTGGACAGGCGAGCCCGGGGAGCTGTTTTTT. This rearrangement joins TRBV19 to TRBJ2-2; 7 nucleotides agree with TRBD1. Germline CDR1 is LNHDA and CDR2 is SQIVND (reference sequence). Losses at the gene ends were 10 bases for V and 6 bases for J; bases not matched to a gene: 14. The CDR3 totals 15 residues.